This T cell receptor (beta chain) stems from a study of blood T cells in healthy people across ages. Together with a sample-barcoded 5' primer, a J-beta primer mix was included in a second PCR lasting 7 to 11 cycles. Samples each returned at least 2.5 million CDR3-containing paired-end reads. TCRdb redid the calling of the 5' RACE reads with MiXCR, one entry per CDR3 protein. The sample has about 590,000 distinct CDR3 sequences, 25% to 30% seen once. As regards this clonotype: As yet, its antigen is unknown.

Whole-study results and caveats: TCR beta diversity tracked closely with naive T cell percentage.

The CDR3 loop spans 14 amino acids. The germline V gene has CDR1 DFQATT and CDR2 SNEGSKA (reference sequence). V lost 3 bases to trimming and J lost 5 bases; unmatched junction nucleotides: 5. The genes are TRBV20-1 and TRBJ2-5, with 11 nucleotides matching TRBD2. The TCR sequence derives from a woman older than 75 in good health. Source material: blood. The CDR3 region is CSARRTSGSETQYF. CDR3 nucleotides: TGCAGTGCTAGGCGTACTAGCGGGAGTGAGACCCAGTACTTC.